The 13 T cell receptor beta chains below were found in one sample sequenced in a study of blood T cell repertoires in COVID-19. The data were produced by immunoSEQ multiplex PCR, yet TCRdb's version contains in-frame clones alone and is incomplete. The sample records over 200,000 clones, 75% to 90% being singletons. Sequenced: peripheral blood. The source of these receptors is a man aged 40-49 years with acute or convalescent COVID-19.

In DNA, the CDR3 is TGTGCCAGCAGTTACGAAGGGGGCTGGACAGATACGCAGTATTTT. Protein: CASSYEGGWTDTQYF. The V gene is TRBV6-5, the J gene TRBJ2-3; 7 nucleotides agree with TRBD1. Germline values: CDR1 MNHEY, CDR2 SVGAGI. The CDR3 runs to 15 residues. Losses at the gene ends were 2 bases for V and 3 bases for J; bases not matched to a gene: 5.

The chain combines TRBV4-2 with TRBJ2-4; 10 nucleotides match TRBD1. V was pared by 1 base and J by 5 bases, with 5 bases of the junction left unmatched. CDR3 size: 16 residues. The germline CDR1 and CDR2 sequences are LGHNA and YNFKEQ. CDR3 protein: CASSQALGTGENIQYF. The CDR3 coding sequence is TGTGCCAGCAGCCAAGCCTTGGGGACAGGGGAAAACATTCAGTACTTC.

The chain links TRBV6-5 to TRBJ1-4; D perhaps matches TRBD1 (6 bases). Germline V gene data show CDR1 as MNHEY and CDR2 as SVGAGI. Deletions cut 2 bases from V and 4 bases from J, with 8 bases between. The CDR3 is made up of 14 amino acids. The CDR3 coding sequence is TGTGCCAGCAGTTACAGGACAGTTAATGAAAAACTGTTTTTT. Translating it yields CASSYRTVNEKLFF.

The chain joins TRBV6-5 to TRBJ2-7, with D possibly being TRBD1 (5 bases). CDR1 MNHEY and CDR2 SVGAGI come from the germline V gene. Between the trimmed V and J ends, which lost 6 bases and 2 bases, there was a span of 17 bases. The CDR3 consists of 15 residues. In nucleotides, the CDR3 is TGTGCCAGCAGAACAGGTCTCCTAGTACCCTACGAGCAGTACTTC. It encodes CASRTGLLVPYEQYF.

The chain is built from TRBV9 and TRBJ2-3; 8 bases are a match to TRBD1. CDR3 length: 15 residues. After removal of 3 bases from V and 4 bases from J, the junction contained 7 bases not matched to a gene. Germline lookup yields CDR1 SGDLS and CDR2 YYNGEE. The CDR3 nucleotides read TGTGCCAGCAGCGCCCGGGACAGGTCTTCAGATACGCAGTATTTT. Amino acids: CASSARDRSSDTQYF.

V gene TRBV10-3 combines with J gene TRBJ2-1, with D perhaps TRBD2 (7 bases). This CDR3 is built from 24 residues. From germline, CDR1 is ENHRY and CDR2 SYGVKD. With 7 bases removed from V and 1 base from J, the gap between germline ends came to 41 bases. In DNA form, the CDR3 reads TGTGCCATCACCGAGAGAGGGGGGGCCGAGATGGTATGCATCCGGCTAACGTCCTACAATGAGCAGTTCTTC. It yields the protein CAITERGGAEMVCIRLTSYNEQFF.

CDR3 sequence reads: CASSPYGQGAQPQHF. The CDR3 DNA sequence: TGTGCCAGCAGCCCCTACGGACAGGGGGCTCAGCCCCAGCATTTT. The chain recombines TRBV6-5 with TRBJ1-5; TRBD1 aligns across 11 bases. This CDR3 comprises 15 residues. The V and J ends lost 6 bases and 6 bases, in that order; junction bases with no gene match: 7. Germline CDR1 reads MNHEY; CDR2 reads SVGAGI.

This clone was picked up a small number of times. The CDR3 is CASSQDTGTSTDTQYF. DNA of the CDR3: TGCGCCAGCAGCCAAGATACAGGGACCAGCACAGATACGCAGTATTTT. The chain has TRBV4-1 and TRBJ2-3; a weak D match, TRBD1 (6 bases). The V end was cut by 0 bases, the J end by 0 bases, with 10 bases between. Germline lookup yields CDR1 MGHRA and CDR2 YSYEKL. The CDR3 covers 16 residues.

The V gene is TRBV6-5, the J gene TRBJ2-7; TRBD1 might be the D (6 bases). The CDR3 extends over 14 amino acids. V was shortened by 3 bases and J by 5 bases, with 14 bases between the two germline ends. CDR1 and CDR2 (germline): MNHEY, SVGAGI. DNA for the CDR3: TGTGCCAGCAGTTATTCACAGGGTCGGCACGAGCAGTACTTC. It codes for CASSYSQGRHEQYF.

This chain joins TRBV10-3 and TRBJ1-1; 11 bases line up with TRBD1. Looked up from germline, CDR1 is ENHRY and CDR2 is SYGVKD. With V trimmed by 4 bases and J by 3 bases, 1 base remained unmatched. The CDR3 contains 14 residues. CDR3 protein: CAISGGQGDTEAFF. The CDR3 DNA sequence: TGTGCCATCAGTGGGGGACAGGGGGACACTGAAGCTTTCTTT.

In this sample, this clone turned up once. CDR3 nucleotides: TGTGCCAGCAGCTTAGGAGGTACTAGCGGCACGCAGTATTTT. Its translation: CASSLGGTSGTQYF. The chain uses TRBV7-2 and TRBJ2-3; 8 positions match TRBD2. This CDR3 has 14 amino acids. CDR1 and CDR2 (germline): SGHTA, FQGNSA. The V gene end was trimmed by 1 base and the J gene end by 9 bases; junction bases not matched to a gene: 6.

The chain's CDR3 is CASSYPPSGYYEQYF. CDR3 nucleotides: TGTGCCAGCAGTTACCCGCCTAGCGGGTACTACGAGCAGTACTTC. This chain connects TRBV6-2 or TRBV6-3 to TRBJ2-7, with 8 nucleotides matching TRBD2. The trim removed 2 bases at V and 3 bases at J, leaving 6 bases unmatched. CDR3 length: 15 residues. Germline-derived CDR1 and CDR2 are MNHEY and SVGEGT.

The chain joins TRBV10-2 to TRBJ2-1; D possibly corresponds to TRBD2 (6 bases). The CDR3 length is 11 residues. The V end lost 6 bases, the J end lost 9 bases, and 9 bases lay between the germline ends. Germline values: CDR1 WSHSY, CDR2 SAAADI. The DNA of the CDR3 is TGCGCCAGCAGGGGGCGGGGTGAGCAGTTCTTC. Its translation: CASRGRGEQFF.